This T cell receptor (beta chain) was sequenced for a study of vaccination and CD4 T cells after COVID-19. The CDR3 loop spans 13 amino acids. Deletions cut 4 bases from V and 3 bases from J, with 7 bases between. In germline, CDR1 is MNHEY, CDR2 SVGAGI. Cultured CD4+ T-cell DNA underwent Oncomine TCR Beta short-read sequencing. TCRdb passed the PCR reads through MiXCR, listing each CDR3 protein once. The table lists about 20,000 distinct CDR3 sequences, 43% of them singletons. This clonotype was observed a few times. Its specificity is not known. The treatment here: approximately 9-day PBMC culture with coronavirus spike peptide pools or control peptides (ViraFEST assay).

Material for sequencing was CD4+ T cells from blood, cultured in vitro. This receptor was obtained from a human donor who had recovered from COVID-19. The chain couples TRBV6-5 to TRBJ1-5, with D unclear. The CDR3 nucleotides read TGTGCCAGCAGTTCCGACAACAATCAGCCCCAGCATTTT. It yields the protein CASSSDNNQPQHF.